This T cell receptor (beta chain) was obtained from a study of blood T cell repertoires in COVID-19. Looking at the study overall: Italy, Spain and the United States were the sources of the convalescent and acute COVID-19 samples. Sources were T cells, B-cell-depleted T cells, or PBMCs; the material itself was cDNA or gDNA.

CDR3 length equals 12 residues. The J segment lost 0 bases and the V segment lost 9 bases, leaving 1 base of the junction unmatched. The V gene's germline CDR1 is MRHNA and CDR2 SNTAGT. As originally analysed: Amplified reference gene primers provided the basis for estimating nucleated cell counts. The data were produced by immunoSEQ multiplex PCR, yet TCRdb's version contains in-frame clones alone and is incomplete. Clone size and the V and J calls come from that table; the DNA yielded D and trimming. Of fewer than 150,000 clones listed, around three quarters are singletons. This chain connects TRBV6-4 to TRBJ2-7; 8 positions agree with TRBD1. This TCR came from a human donor in a cohort sampled during active COVID-19. Sequenced material: peripheral blood. The CDR3 protein is CASQGASYEQYF. The DNA of the CDR3 is TGTGCCAGTCAGGGGGCCTCCTACGAGCAGTACTTC.